This T cell receptor (beta chain) was sequenced during a study of a mutant IDH1 vaccine in newly diagnosed glioma. Notes on this clone: Its antigen remains unknown.

The CDR3 has 13 amino acids. Germline-derived CDR1 and CDR2 are LNHDA and SQIVND (reference sequence). V lost 7 bases to trimming and J lost 6 bases, with 13 bases between them. Time point meaning: week 23, last vaccination. Vaccine doses each comprised 300 ug of mutant IDH1 20-mer peptide, with topical imiquimod. Profiling relied on immunoSEQ multiplex PCR, and the TCRdb table lists in-frame clones only, not all of them. The sample lists 60,000 to 100,000 clones; about 85% were seen once. The chain links TRBV19 to TRBJ2-4; either TRBD1 or TRBD2 may supply D (5 bases each). This TCR came from a woman in her forties or fifties with glioma. This specimen consisted of PBMCs, obtained from a glioma patient whose treatment included an IDH1 peptide vaccine. The CDR3 loop is CASMGDGLNIQYF. In DNA form, the CDR3 reads TGTGCCAGTATGGGGGACGGATTAAACATTCAGTACTTC.